One and the same sample provided the 20 T cell receptor beta chains below, sequenced in a study of shared clonotypes between healthy human individuals. The protocol was immunoSEQ multiplex PCR, while the TCRdb copy is restricted to in-frame clones and leaves out a portion. The table has a few million clones, just under 95% seen once. Positive CCR7 selection of CD45RO-negative cells yielded the naive CD8 cells, and terminally differentiated effector memory CD45RA+ cells were excluded. Material for sequencing was naive CD8+ T cells from PBMCs. Source of these receptors: a man aged 18-30 years in good health. Some clones in this sample may be carry-over from other donors' samples.

Notes on this clone: The sample carries other DNA sequences with the same CDR3. This chain uses TRBV6-1 with TRBJ2-7; the D gene is possibly TRBD1 (5 bases). CDR3 length: 14 residues. V dropped 2 bases and J dropped 0 bases, with 8 bases sitting between them. Looked up from germline, CDR1 is MNHNS and CDR2 is SASEGT. CDR3 nucleotides: TGTGCCAGCAGTGAAAGGGGCAGCTCCTACGAGCAGTACTTC. Translating it yields CASSERGSSYEQYF.

This chain joins TRBV6-1 and TRBJ1-1; D remains ambiguous. The germline V gene encodes CDR1 MNHNS and CDR2 SASEGT. V was trimmed by 2 bases and J by 3 bases, leaving 7 bases between them. The CDR3 consists of 13 residues. CDR3 nucleotide sequence: TGTGCCAGCAGTGAAACGGTCGACACTGAAGCTTTCTTT. Protein sequence: CASSETVDTEAFF.

The chain recombines TRBV5-1 with TRBJ2-2, with 9 bases fitting TRBD1. This CDR3 region has 17 residues. Trimming took 4 bases from V and 5 from J; bases not matched to a gene: 12. Germline lookup yields CDR1 SGHRS and CDR2 YFSETQ. The CDR3 reads CASSTPRDRVITGELFF. Written as DNA, the CDR3 is TGCGCCAGCAGCACCCCCCGGGACAGGGTGATTACCGGGGAGCTGTTTTTT.

This clone has only one observation. The gene calls are TRBV5-4 and TRBJ2-2; 7 bases match TRBD1. The V segment lost 4 bases and the J segment 1 base; nucleotides outside the gene matches: 7. Germline CDR1 reads SGHNT; CDR2 reads YYREEE (reference sequence). This CDR3 spans 16 amino acids. DNA of the CDR3: TGTGCCAGCAGCCTCGCGACAGGGAGGAACACCGGGGAGCTGTTTTTT. Amino acid sequence: CASSLATGRNTGELFF.

The V gene is TRBV7-9, the J gene TRBJ1-1; 8 bases map to TRBD1. The CDR3 is 16 residues long. Losses at the gene ends were 5 bases for V and 1 base for J; bases not matched to a gene: 9. Germline CDR1 reads SEHNR; CDR2 reads FQNEAQ (reference sequence). The CDR3 is CASSPVSGQGNTEAFF. The DNA of the CDR3 is TGTGCCAGCAGCCCCGTGTCAGGACAGGGGAACACTGAAGCTTTCTTT.

The chain has TRBV6-4 and TRBJ2-5; TRBD2 matches 11 bases. CDR1 MRHNA and CDR2 SNTAGT come from the germline V gene. CDR3 length: 16 residues. The trim removed 4 bases at V and 4 bases at J, leaving 8 bases unmatched. CDR3 bases: TGTGCCAGCAGTGTGTACACTAGCGGGAGTCGAGAGACCCAGTACTTC. Its translation is CASSVYTSGSRETQYF.

The sample holds a few counts of this clone. This chain joins TRBV27 and TRBJ2-7; TRBD1 might be the D (5 bases). V was clipped by 2 bases and J by 2 bases, with 10 bases between them. Germline CDR1 reads MNHEY; CDR2 reads SMNVEV (reference sequence). This CDR3 spans 14 amino acids. CDR3 residues: CASSLKGRAYEQYF. CDR3 nucleotide sequence: TGTGCCAGCAGTTTAAAGGGCAGGGCCTACGAGCAGTACTTC.

The chain employs TRBV7-6 and TRBJ1-5; the match to TRBD1 covers 8 bases. CDR3 length: 16 amino acids. J was trimmed by 5 bases and V by 5 bases; bases with no gene match: 11. Germline V gives CDR1 SGHVS, CDR2 FNYEAQ. In DNA, the CDR3 is TGTGCCAGCAGCCGTTACGACAGGGGTTTCGATCAGCCCCAGCATTTT. Its protein product is CASSRYDRGFDQPQHF.

The chain employs TRBV2 and TRBJ2-7; the match to TRBD2 covers 10 bases. CDR1 is SNHLY, CDR2 FYNNEI, per germline. The CDR3 spans 15 residues. V dropped 3 bases and J dropped 2; count of bases not matched to a gene: 4. In nucleotides, the CDR3 is TGTGCCAGCAGTGAGGCCAGCGGGAGGGCCTACGAGCAGTACTTC. It specifies CASSEASGRAYEQYF. Supplemented by reference TRBV2 and TRBJ2-7, the full variable domain reads EPEVTQTPSHQVTQMGQEVILRCVPISNHLYFYWYRQILGQKVEFLVSFYNNEISEKSEIFDDQFSVERPDGSNFTLKIRSTKLEDSAMYFCASSEASGRAYEQYFGPGTRLTVT.

The chain uses TRBV4-3 and TRBJ2-7; 10 positions match TRBD1. This CDR3 contains 16 residues. Looked up from germline, CDR1 is LGHNA and CDR2 is YSLEER. V lost 0 bases, J lost 1 base, and 3 bases stayed unmatched. CDR3 sequence reads: CASSQDGGQGSYEQYF. CDR3 bases: TGCGCCAGCAGCCAAGATGGGGGACAGGGGTCCTACGAGCAGTACTTC.

CDR3 amino acids: CASSQFGTGDYGYTF. CDR3 bases: TGCGCCAGCAGCCAATTCGGGACAGGGGATTATGGCTACACCTTC. The chain has TRBV4-1 and TRBJ1-2, with TRBD1 matching 10 bases. The J segment lost 5 bases and the V segment lost 2 bases, leaving 5 bases of the junction unmatched. The CDR3 runs to 15 residues. Looked up from germline, CDR1 is MGHRA and CDR2 is YSYEKL.

The rearrangement links TRBV9 to TRBJ1-3; unclear D gene. Trimming removed 3 bases from V and 6 bases from J, with 13 bases in between. This CDR3 spans 14 amino acids. Germline V gives CDR1 SGDLS, CDR2 YYNGEE. This CDR3 reads CASSAYQTLNTIYF. The CDR3 nucleotides read TGTGCCAGCAGCGCCTATCAGACCCTAAACACCATATATTTT.

Here the CDR3 DNA reads TGTGCCAGCAGCTTAGCTTCAGGGGTCTCCGGAGCCAAAAACATTCAGTACTTC. Protein: CASSLASGVSGAKNIQYF. This chain joins TRBV7-9 and TRBJ2-4; D perhaps matches TRBD1 (6 bases). The germline CDR1 and CDR2 sequences are SEHNR and FQNEAQ (reference sequence). The CDR3 is 18 amino acids. V was cut by 0 bases and J by 0 bases, with 15 bases left in between. The whole variable domain, remainder taken from reference TRBV7-9 and TRBJ2-4, is DTGVSQNPRHKITKRGQNVTFRCDPISEHNRLYWYRQTLGQGPEFLTYFQNEAQLEKSRLLSDRFSAERPKGSFSTLEIQRTEQGDSAMYLCASSLASGVSGAKNIQYFGAGTRLSVL.

Concerning this clone: One junction end disagrees with the germline gene, perhaps due to a read error. The chain carries TRBV27 and TRBJ2-2, with D tentatively TRBD1 or TRBD2 (5 bases each). Germline V gives CDR1 MNHEY, CDR2 SMNVEV (reference sequence). This CDR3 region has 15 residues. In DNA, the CDR3 is TGTGCCAGCGGTTTAGGGACGATGAACACCGGGGAGCTGTTTTTT. Amino acid sequence: CASGLGTMNTGELFF.

This clone was detected only once. This chain links TRBV6-1 with TRBJ2-1; the D is unclear. The V end was cut by 1 base, the J end by 4 bases, with 14 bases between. Per germline, CDR1 MNHNS and CDR2 SASEGT. The CDR3 extends over 16 amino acids. CDR3 sequence: CASSEEPAALYNEQFF. The CDR3 DNA reads as TGTGCCAGCAGTGAAGAACCGGCAGCCCTTTACAATGAGCAGTTCTTC.

The gene calls are TRBV27 and TRBJ1-2, with 11 nucleotides matching TRBD1. Looked up from germline, CDR1 is MNHEY and CDR2 is SMNVEV (reference sequence). This CDR3 spans 16 amino acids. Trimming removed 0 bases from V and 6 bases from J; junction bases left unmatched: 6. CDR3 in amino acids: CASSLSWTGGANGYTF. CDR3 DNA sequence: TGTGCCAGCAGTTTATCATGGACAGGGGGCGCTAATGGCTACACCTTC.

The chain carries TRBV5-4 and TRBJ2-7, with D tentatively TRBD2 (6 bases). The CDR3 covers 13 residues. V was pared by 5 bases and J by 2 bases, with 11 bases between. From germline, CDR1 is SGHNT and CDR2 YYREEE (reference sequence). CDR3 in DNA: TGTGCCAGCAGTACCCGGGAGACCTACGAGCAGTACTTC. Translation gives CASSTRETYEQYF.

This clone was counted a single time. V and J are TRBV2 and TRBJ2-6, with D perhaps matching TRBD2 (5 bases). CDR3 length equals 15 residues. V was trimmed by 11 bases and J by 0 bases, leaving 14 bases between them. Germline lookup yields CDR1 SNHLY and CDR2 FYNNEI. The CDR3 loop reads CAALEVLSGANVLTF. Written as DNA, the CDR3 is TGTGCCGCCTTGGAGGTTCTCTCTGGGGCCAACGTCCTGACTTTC. Complete variable domain (other parts from reference TRBV2 and TRBJ2-6): EPEVTQTPSHQVTQMGQEVILRCVPISNHLYFYWYRQILGQKVEFLVSFYNNEISEKSEIFDDQFSVERPDGSNFTLKIRSTKLEDSAMYFCAALEVLSGANVLTFGAGSRLTVL.

This clone was recorded a few times. The chain combines TRBV19 with TRBJ1-5; D gene uncertain. The CDR3 consists of 16 residues. The V gene lost 4 bases and the J gene lost 1 base, with 14 bases spanning the gap. Germline assignment: CDR1 LNHDA and CDR2 SQIVND (reference sequence). The CDR3 coding sequence is TGTGCCAGTAGTAGCTGGCGGGTGGCGAGCAATCAGCCCCAGCATTTT. Residues: CASSSWRVASNQPQHF.

V is TRBV6-5 and J is TRBJ2-7, with a possible D match to TRBD1 (5 bases). Germline CDR1 reads MNHEY; CDR2 reads SVGAGI. V gave up 4 bases and J gave up 0 bases, with 10 bases separating them. The CDR3 is made up of 14 amino acids. The CDR3 loop reads CASSLGVYSYEQYF. Written as DNA, the CDR3 is TGTGCCAGCAGTTTAGGGGTTTACTCCTACGAGCAGTACTTC.